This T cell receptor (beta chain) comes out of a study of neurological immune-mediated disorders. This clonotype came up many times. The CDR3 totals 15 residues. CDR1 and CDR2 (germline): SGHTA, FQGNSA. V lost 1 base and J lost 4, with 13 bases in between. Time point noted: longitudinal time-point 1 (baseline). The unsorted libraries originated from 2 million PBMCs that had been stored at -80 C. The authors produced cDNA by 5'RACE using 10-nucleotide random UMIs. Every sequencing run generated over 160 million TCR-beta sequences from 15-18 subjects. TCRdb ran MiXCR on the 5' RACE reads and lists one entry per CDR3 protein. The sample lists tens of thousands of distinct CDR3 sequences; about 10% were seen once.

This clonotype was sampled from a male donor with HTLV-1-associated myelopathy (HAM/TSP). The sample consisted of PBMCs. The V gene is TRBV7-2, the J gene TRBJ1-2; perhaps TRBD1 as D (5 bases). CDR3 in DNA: TGTGCCAGCAGCTTAGTAACAGGTGTAGGCTATGGCTACACCTTC. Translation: CASSLVTGVGYGYTF.